The source of this T cell receptor beta chain is a study of CDR3 diversity in severe acne. TCRdb independently ran MiXCR on the PCR reads; one entry per CDR3 protein. The table records tens of thousands of distinct CDR3 sequences, 45% to 55% of them present only once. The CDR3 sequence is 13 residues long. V was trimmed by 1 base and J by 3 bases, leaving 9 bases between them. Germline V gene lookup returns CDR1 GTSNPN and CDR2 SVGIG (reference sequence). This clonotype was found a few times. This receptor was taken from a male donor in good health, without acne. Sequences were obtained from blood. The gene calls are TRBV30 and TRBJ1-1, with D uncertain. The CDR3 coding sequence is TGTGCCTGGAGTGGGCAGGATTACACTGAAGCTTTCTTT. Translation gives CAWSGQDYTEAFF.